The TCR beta chain described here comes from a study of graft-versus-host responses after intestinal transplantation. At the level of the study: Tacrolimus and steroids were given for three to four years to all recipients after anti-thymocyte globulin induction. Study outcomes and limitations: GvH clones turned up in recipient marrow; some had shown up first in ileum or blood. Subjects displaying graft-donor T cell macrochimerism possessed elevated graft-versus-host to host-versus-graft clonal ratios inside allografts. Declines in HvG clones occurring early post-transplant were associated with peak circulating GvH clone levels.

The length of the CDR3 is 13 residues. V lost 6 bases, J lost 8 bases, and 14 bases lay in between. CDR1 is MNHEY, CDR2 SVGAGI, per germline. This table comes from immunoSEQ multiplex PCR, and its TCRdb copy is limited to in-frame clones, with some not included. The data show about 71,000 clones, 90% seen once. Of note for this clone: Its antigen is currently unknown.

The chain has TRBV6-5 and TRBJ1-3, with D uncertain. Source: unstimulated CD8+ T cells sorted from spleen or lymph node cells, taken before intestinal transplant. This TCR was recovered from a human donor who received an intestinal transplant. The CDR3 spells CASSPPGEDTIYF. The DNA of the CDR3 is TGTGCCAGCAGCCCCCCCGGGGAGGACACCATATATTTT.